This T cell receptor (beta chain) was observed in a study of T-cell memory formation after mild COVID-19. The overall study: Clusters of TCRs were largely donor specific. General study points: Specificity for SARS-CoV-2 was not confirmed among the second-wave clones peaking on day 37. Memory sampled before infection contained some responding clones, suggesting cross-reactive memory joined.

This clonotype was detected a few times. Its antigen is not identified. Deletions cut 4 bases from V and 7 bases from J, with 19 bases between. Germline V CDR1 and CDR2: SQVTM, ANQGSEA. This CDR3 comprises 14 residues. Constant-segment-primed 5'RACE gave TCR alpha and TCR beta cDNA libraries with sample barcodes and UMIs. TCRdb recomputed calls from the 5' RACE reads with MiXCR, one row per CDR3 protein. The sample holds 300,000 or so distinct CDR3 sequences, around 15% seen once. This TCR derives from a man between 18 and 35 years old who had mild COVID-19 (a few samples of this study predate the infection). Cell type and time point are not known. Sequencing used PBMCs or a T cell subset sorted from them (not recorded which). The V and J genes are TRBV29-1 and TRBJ1-2, with D perhaps matching TRBD1 (5 bases). The CDR3 sequence: CSVGTRQSQGGYTF. Written as DNA, the CDR3 is TGCAGCGTTGGTACCAGACAGTCTCAGGGTGGCTACACCTTC. The variable domain in full, with the rest retrieved from reference TRBV29-1 and TRBJ1-2, is SAVISQKPSRDICQRGTSLTIQCQVDSQVTMMFWYRQQPGQSLTLIATANQGSEATYESGFVIDKFPISRPNLTFSTLTVSNMSPEDSSIYLCSVGTRQSQGGYTFGSGTRLTVV.